The 30 T cell receptor beta chains listed next were all sequenced from one sample in a study of follicular helper T cells after annual influenza vaccination. Profiled with immunoSEQ multiplex PCR; TCRdb holds only in-frame clones, not every one. The sample holds a few thousand clones; 65% to 85% are singletons and the top ten take more than 1.4%. Specified time point: 2014-2015 season, pre-vaccination. This specimen was CXCR5+ CD38- circulating T follicular helper cells from blood, taken on the day of influenza vaccination. The subset is: circulating Tfh, non-naive CD4+CXCR5+PD-1+ (ICOS+CD38+ or ICOS-CD38-). The receptors here all came from an adult who received the influenza vaccine.

The CDR3 DNA reads TGTGCCAGCAGTTGGGTAGCGGACCTCCGCGAGCAGTACTTC. It codes for CASSWVADLREQYF. This chain joins TRBV6-5 and TRBJ2-5; a weak D match, TRBD2 (6 bases). TRBJ2-7 explains the end of the DNA better; the J call may be wrong. CDR3 length: 14 residues. Per the germline V gene, CDR1 is MNHEY and CDR2 is SVGAGI.

The chain couples TRBV7-9 to TRBJ2-3; D is unresolved. V was pared by 2 bases and J by 4 bases, with 10 bases between. The CDR3 is 14 residues long. In germline, CDR1 is SEHNR, CDR2 FQNEAQ (reference sequence). The CDR3 region is CASSLSSPADTQYF. DNA of the CDR3: TGTGCCAGCAGCTTATCATCCCCGGCAGATACGCAGTATTTT.

The chain uses TRBV29-1 and TRBJ1-4; D is perhaps TRBD1 (6 bases). CDR3 length: 13 amino acids. V gave up 7 bases and J gave up 8 bases, with 17 bases separating them. Germline assignment: CDR1 SQVTM and CDR2 ANQGSEA. The CDR3 DNA reads TGCAGCGGGGGGGGCGCACAGGGAGAAAAACTGTTTTTT. This translates into CSGGGAQGEKLFF.

The CDR3 bases are TGTGCCAGTACTAGCGGGGGGACTTTGAACACCGGGGAGCTGTTTTTT. This translates into CASTSGGTLNTGELFF. V is TRBV10-3 and J is TRBJ2-2; 12 bases align to TRBD2. V was pared by 10 bases and J by 1 base, with 7 bases of the junction left unmatched. Germline values: CDR1 ENHRY, CDR2 SYGVKD. The CDR3 totals 16 residues.

The rearrangement uses TRBV12-1 and TRBJ2-3. TRBV12-1 is flagged as a pseudogene. There are 17 residues in the CDR3. The CDR3 is CASSFDRRPPSTDTQYF. The CDR3 nucleotides read TGTGCCAGCAGCTTTGATAGACGGCCCCCAAGCACAGATACGCAGTATTTT.

This chain links TRBV27 with TRBJ1-2; perhaps TRBD1 as D (5 bases). The germline gives CDR1 MNHEY, CDR2 SMNVEV (reference sequence). V was clipped by 6 bases and J by 1 base, with 12 bases between them. This CDR3 region has 14 residues. CDR3 nucleotides: TGTGCCAGCAGACCCCGCGGGGGTAACTATGGCTACACCTTC. Its translation: CASRPRGGNYGYTF.

The rearrangement uses TRBV4-3 and TRBJ1-2; D gene uncertain. V was pared by 0 bases and J by 6 bases, with 11 bases between. The CDR3 is made up of 14 amino acids. Germline assignment: CDR1 LGHNA and CDR2 YSLEER. The CDR3 region has the DNA TGCGCCAGCAGCCAAGAACTGACCTCGGATGGCTACACCTTC. This encodes CASSQELTSDGYTF.

The chain couples TRBV7-2 to TRBJ2-7; 7 bases map to TRBD2. Trimming at V came to 0 bases and at J to 2 bases, leaving 7 bases not matched to a gene. Per the germline V gene, CDR1 is SGHTA and CDR2 is FQGNSA. This CDR3 has 16 amino acids. The CDR3 coding sequence is TGTGCCAGCAGCTTAGCGCCGGGCGGGGGTCCCTACGAGCAGTACTTC. Translating gives CASSLAPGGGPYEQYF. Looking up the rest from reference TRBV7-2 and TRBJ2-7 gives the full variable domain: GAGVSQSPSNKVTEKGKDVELRCDPISGHTALYWYRQSLGQGLEFLIYFQGNSAPDKSGLPSDRFSAERTGGSVSTLTIQRTQQEDSAVYLCASSLAPGGGPYEQYFGPGTRLTVT.

The genes are TRBV9 and TRBJ2-2; 10 positions agree with TRBD2. The CDR3 is 18 amino acids. Trimming took 0 bases from V and 2 from J; bases not matched to a gene: 7. Germline CDR1 SGDLS, CDR2 YYNGEE. CDR3 loop: CASSVGSSGGRNTGELFF. The CDR3 DNA follows: TGTGCCAGCAGCGTAGGTTCTAGCGGGGGCCGAAACACCGGGGAGCTGTTTTTT.

The chain links TRBV18 to TRBJ1-6; tentative D call: TRBD1 (5 bases). The germline V gene encodes CDR1 KGHSH and CDR2 LQKENI. This CDR3 has 13 amino acids. The V end lost 5 bases, the J end lost 10 bases, and 12 bases lay between the germline ends. CDR3 DNA: TGTGCCAGCTCAGGCAGGGTCGAGTCACCCCTCCACTTT. Its protein is CASSGRVESPLHF. Variable domain in full (rest from reference TRBV18 and TRBJ1-6): NAGVMQNPRHLVRRRGQEARLRCSPMKGHSHVYWYRQLPEEGLKFMVYLQKENIIDESGMPKERFSAEFPKEGPSILRIQQVVRGDSAAYFCASSGRVESPLHFGNGTRLTVT.

The genes are TRBV9 and TRBJ1-4, with D possibly TRBD1 on 5 matching bases. V shed 4 bases and J shed 7 bases, with 17 bases lying between them. Germline CDR1 reads SGDLS; CDR2 reads YYNGEE. The CDR3 contains 15 residues. The CDR3 DNA reads TGTGCCAGCAGCACAGGTGGTCAGAACCTTGAAAAACTGTTTTTT. Translation: CASSTGGQNLEKLFF.

The J gene is TRBJ2-5, the V gene TRBV5-6; the D is unclear. Trimming left V 4 bases short and J 0 bases short, with 10 bases between. Germline lookup yields CDR1 SGHDT and CDR2 YYEEEE. This CDR3 has 14 amino acids. CDR3 sequence: CASSGLQYQETQYF. In nucleotides, the CDR3 is TGTGCCAGCAGCGGTCTGCAGTACCAAGAGACCCAGTACTTC.

The chain links TRBV18 to TRBJ1-1, with a tentative D call TRBD1 (6 bases). The CDR3 sequence is 15 residues long. Looked up from germline, CDR1 is KGHSH and CDR2 is LQKENI. The ends were cut back, 0 bases at V and 1 base at J, with 9 bases in the middle. CDR3 sequence: CASSPPGTRNTEAFF. CDR3 DNA: TGTGCCAGCTCACCACCGGGGACAAGGAACACTGAAGCTTTCTTT.

This clone was counted once. The CDR3 is CASSQGGTSADTQYF. The CDR3 nucleotides are TGTGCCAGCAGCCAAGGCGGGACTAGCGCAGATACGCAGTATTTT. The chain carries TRBV4-2 and TRBJ2-3; 10 bases align to TRBD2. J gave up 4 bases and V 1 base, and 2 bases lay outside the gene matches. The CDR3 runs to 15 residues. Germline CDR1 is LGHNA and CDR2 is YNFKEQ.

This sequence joins TRBV21-1 and TRBJ2-7; no DNA check was done on the table's D call, TRBD2. TRBV21-1 is a pseudogene. The CDR3 contains 16 residues. Written as DNA, the CDR3 is TGTGCCAGCAGGGAGATCATAGCTACACGTTTAGACGAGCAGTACTTC. Residues: CASREIIATRLDEQYF.

J is TRBJ2-3 and V is TRBV10-3; D is ambiguous. CDR1 and CDR2 from the germline V gene are ENHRY and SYGVKD. The CDR3 is 12 amino acids. Trimming shortened V by 4 bases and J by 3 bases, and 5 bases separated the two germline ends. The CDR3 sequence: CAISGVTDTQYF. The DNA for the CDR3 is TGTGCCATCAGTGGGGTAACAGATACGCAGTATTTT.

The sample holds a few counts of this clone. V gene TRBV7-2 combines with J gene TRBJ1-2; 7 positions agree with TRBD1. This CDR3 is 13 amino acids long. The V segment lost 4 bases and the J segment 6 bases; nucleotides outside the gene matches: 5. Germline-derived CDR1 and CDR2 are SGHTA and FQGNSA. The CDR3 bases are TGTGCCAGCAGCTCGAGAGGGGGCCATGGCTACACCTTC. Translation gives CASSSRGGHGYTF.

This rearrangement joins TRBV5-1 to TRBJ1-5, with D tentatively TRBD1 (5 bases). The CDR3 length is 15 residues. Trimming left V 0 bases short and J 6 bases short, with 13 bases between. Germline CDR1 reads SGHRS; CDR2 reads YFSETQ. This chain's CDR3 is CASSLGGGGTQPQHF. Here the CDR3 DNA reads TGCGCCAGCAGCTTGGGTGGGGGGGGAACTCAGCCCCAGCATTTT. Drawing the rest from reference TRBV5-1 and TRBJ1-5, the complete variable domain is KAGVTQTPRYLIKTRGQQVTLSCSPISGHRSVSWYQQTPGQGLQFLFEYFSETQRNKGNFPGRFSGRQFSNSRSEMNVSTLELGDSALYLCASSLGGGGTQPQHFGDGTRLSIL.

The genes are TRBV7-9 and TRBJ1-2; TRBD1 matches 12 bases. Germline lookup yields CDR1 SEHNR and CDR2 FQNEAQ (reference sequence). The CDR3 extends over 18 amino acids. V lost 5 bases to trimming and J lost 8 bases; unmatched junction nucleotides: 18. The CDR3 reads CASSPSLRAGTGGRGYTF. CDR3 nucleotides: TGTGCCAGCAGCCCCAGCCTTAGGGCCGGGACAGGGGGCCGGGGCTACACCTTC.

Only a few counts were recorded for this clone. This chain uses TRBV5-1 with TRBJ1-1; 7 bases are a match to TRBD1. The germline V gene encodes CDR1 SGHRS and CDR2 YFSETQ. The CDR3 runs 15 residues. V was pared by 5 bases and J by 0 bases, with 7 bases of the junction left unmatched. This CDR3 is CASRVQGQMNTEAFF. CDR3 bases: TGCGCCAGCAGAGTACAGGGACAGATGAACACTGAAGCTTTCTTT.

This chain uses TRBV27 with TRBJ1-6; TRBD1 is a possible D gene (6 bases). The germline CDR1 and CDR2 sequences are MNHEY and SMNVEV (reference sequence). V was clipped by 5 bases and J by 7 bases, with 15 bases between them. The CDR3 is 15 residues long. This CDR3 is CASSPSLDRNSPLHF. CDR3 nucleotide sequence: TGTGCCAGCAGTCCCTCCCTGGACAGAAATTCACCCCTCCACTTT.

This clone was seen a few times. The V and J genes are TRBV6-1 and TRBJ1-5; D uncertain. Trimming cost V 4 bases and J 6 bases, with 13 bases left between them. Germline assignment: CDR1 MNHNS and CDR2 SASEGT. The CDR3 consists of 14 residues. For the CDR3, the DNA is TGTGCCAGCAGTGTGCGTCTAGGCGGTCAGCCCCAGCATTTT. Protein sequence: CASSVRLGGQPQHF.

The chain joins TRBV6-5 to TRBJ2-7, with TRBD1 matching over 8 bases. Germline values: CDR1 MNHEY, CDR2 SVGAGI. V dropped 7 bases and J dropped 2; count of bases not matched to a gene: 7. CDR3 size: 14 residues. The CDR3 DNA is TGTGCCAGCAAGGTCGGGACAGGACCCTACGAGCAGTACTTC. This sequence encodes CASKVGTGPYEQYF.

This clone was recorded a few times. J is TRBJ1-2 and V is TRBV18; 8 bases line up with TRBD1. Per the germline V gene, CDR1 is KGHSH and CDR2 is LQKENI. This CDR3 region has 14 residues. Losses at the gene ends were 4 bases for V and 4 bases for J; bases not matched to a gene: 5. CDR3 in DNA: TGTGCCAGCTCACTACAGGGGGTCGGCTATGGCTACACCTTC. Its protein is CASSLQGVGYGYTF.

The chain couples TRBV7-9 to TRBJ2-6; D gene uncertain. This CDR3 region has 15 residues. Looked up from germline, CDR1 is SEHNR and CDR2 is FQNEAQ (reference sequence). Between the trimmed V and J ends, which lost 3 bases and 4 bases, there was a span of 10 bases. This CDR3 reads CASSFSQPGANVLTF. The CDR3 nucleotides are TGTGCCAGCAGCTTTTCCCAACCGGGGGCCAACGTCCTGACTTTC. The complete variable domain, with remaining parts taken from reference TRBV7-9 and TRBJ2-6, reads DTGVSQNPRHKITKRGQNVTFRCDPISEHNRLYWYRQTLGQGPEFLTYFQNEAQLEKSRLLSDRFSAERPKGSFSTLEIQRTEQGDSAMYLCASSFSQPGANVLTFGAGSRLTVL.

This sequence joins TRBV4-3 and TRBJ2-7, with a tentative D call TRBD2 (7 bases). Trimming shortened V by 1 base and J by 4 bases, and 14 bases separated the two germline ends. The CDR3 runs 15 residues. From germline, CDR1 is LGHNA and CDR2 YSLEER. The CDR3 coding sequence is TGCGCCAGCAGCCAAGGGTGGGGGGGCATGTACGAGCAGTACTTC. This gives the protein CASSQGWGGMYEQYF.

The rearrangement links TRBV18 to TRBJ2-6; 7 positions agree with TRBD2. Germline V lookup: CDR1 KGHSH, CDR2 LQKENI. This CDR3 is 15 amino acids long. The V gene end was trimmed by 6 bases and the J gene end by 0 bases; junction bases not matched to a gene: 2. The CDR3 DNA sequence: TGTGCCAGCTCGGGGGGGACCTCTGGGGCCAACGTCCTGACTTTC. It codes for CASSGGTSGANVLTF.

This clone was picked up one time. This sequence joins TRBV19 and TRBJ1-1; no definite D call. The CDR3 loop spans 13 amino acids. V was clipped by 7 bases and J by 1 base, with 10 bases between them. Germline V CDR1 and CDR2: LNHDA, SQIVND (reference sequence). CDR3: CASNFRRNTEAFF. The CDR3 DNA follows: TGTGCCAGTAATTTTAGGAGGAACACTGAAGCTTTCTTT. Complete variable domain (other parts from reference TRBV19 and TRBJ1-1): DGGITQSPKYLFRKEGQNVTLSCEQNLNHDAMYWYRQDPGQGLRLIYYSQIVNDFQKGDIAEGYSVSREKKESFPLTVTSAQKNPTAFYLCASNFRRNTEAFFGQGTRLTVV.

The chain couples TRBV5-1 to TRBJ2-7, with D maybe TRBD2 (5 bases). The CDR3 runs 15 residues. CDR1 SGHRS and CDR2 YFSETQ come from the germline V gene. Between the trimmed V and J ends, which lost 4 bases and 2 bases, there was a span of 16 bases. Here the CDR3 reads CASSLAPLGPYEQYF. The CDR3 nucleotides are TGCGCCAGCAGCCTAGCTCCCTTGGGCCCCTACGAGCAGTACTTC.

This clone was recorded a few times. The gene calls are TRBV18 and TRBJ2-7; a weak D match, TRBD1 (6 bases). CDR3 length: 13 residues. Germline V gene lookup returns CDR1 KGHSH and CDR2 LQKENI. Trimming removed 6 bases at V and 0 bases at J, with 9 bases between. The CDR3 DNA reads as TGTGCCAGCTCTCTGGACAGCTCCTACGAGCAGTACTTC. As protein: CASSLDSSYEQYF. Complete variable domain (other parts from reference TRBV18 and TRBJ2-7): NAGVMQNPRHLVRRRGQEARLRCSPMKGHSHVYWYRQLPEEGLKFMVYLQKENIIDESGMPKERFSAEFPKEGPSILRIQQVVRGDSAAYFCASSLDSSYEQYFGPGTRLTVT.